The clone carrying this T cell receptor (beta chain) was seen once. Using immunoSEQ multiplex PCR, the repertoire was profiled, and TCRdb retains in-frame clones only, with some absent. The sample lists about 240,000 clones, around 86% occurring once. This sample is drawn from a study of blood T cell repertoires in COVID-19. The receptor comes from a woman aged 40 to 50 with acute COVID-19. Material for sequencing was PBMCs or T cells enriched from blood (not recorded which).

CDR3 in DNA: TGTGCCATCAGTGGGACAGTTGGCTACGAGCAGTACTTC. Translating gives CAISGTVGYEQYF. This chain connects TRBV10-3 to TRBJ2-7, with D perhaps TRBD1 (6 bases). V lost 4 bases, J lost 3 bases, and 10 bases lay in between. Germline V gene data show CDR1 as ENHRY and CDR2 as SYGVKD. CDR3 length: 13 residues.